This is a list of T cell receptor beta chains from one sample in a study of T cell repertoires in cytomegalovirus infection. TCRdb called the reads again in MiXCR, with one record for every CDR3 protein. Here the sample spans around 210,000 distinct CDR3 sequences, roughly 6.5% being singletons. The sequenced sample was PBMCs. All receptors derive from a human donor in good health (CMV status not recorded). Some clones in this sample may be carry-over from other donors' samples. CDR3s include the opening cysteine and the closing phenylalanine or tryptophan. Fields, in order: V gene, clone size, D gene, J gene, CDR3 protein, CDR3 DNA. D genes are given only for firm matches. Clone size is given for some rows only: seen once, a few or many times, or a class if the clone is expanded.

>TRBV6-1|many|.|TRBJ2-7
CASSPNGSYEQYF
TGTGCCAGCAGTCCCAATGGGTCCTACGAGCAGTACTTC
>TRBV5-1|few|.|TRBJ1-1
CASSLPLARGNKAFF
TGCGCCAGCAGCCTTCCACTAGCTAGAGGGAACAAAGCTTTCTTT
>TRBV20-1|few|.|TRBJ1-5
CSARDRRVGNQPQHF
TGCAGTGCTAGAGATCGCAGGGTTGGCAATCAGCCCCAGCATTTT
>TRBV7-9|many|.|TRBJ2-7
CASSSNRVYEQYF
TGTGCCAGCAGCTCAAACAGGGTCTACGAGCAGTACTTC
>TRBV29-1|many|.|TRBJ1-5
CSVTDTAGPQHF
TGCAGCGTAACGGACACCGCAGGACCCCAGCATTTT
>TRBV18|few|.|TRBJ2-4
CASSASENIQYF
TGTGCCAGCTCCGCCTCGGAAAACATTCAGTACTTC
>TRBV29-1|.|.|TRBJ1-4
CSGGRPNEKLFF
TGCAGCGGTGGACGGCCGAATGAAAAACTGTTTTTT
>TRBV28|many|.|TRBJ1-2
CASLPGGGGRNYGYTF
TGTGCCAGCCTCCCCGGGGGAGGGGGAAGAAACTATGGCTACACCTTC
>TRBV20-1|few|.|TRBJ2-3
CSARDLGYPSTDTQYF
TGCAGTGCTAGAGATCTGGGGTATCCTAGCACAGATACGCAGTATTTT
>TRBV9|.|TRBD2|TRBJ2-7
CASTRGGTPYEQYF
TGTGCCAGCACCCGGGGGGGGACCCCTTACGAGCAGTACTTC
>TRBV5-1|.|.|TRBJ1-1
CASSNQDTEAFF
TGCGCCAGCAGCAACCAGGACACTGAAGCTTTCTTT
>TRBV12-3/TRBV12-4|many|.|TRBJ1-1
CATLLAEAFF
TGTGCCACCCTCCTCGCTGAAGCTTTCTTT